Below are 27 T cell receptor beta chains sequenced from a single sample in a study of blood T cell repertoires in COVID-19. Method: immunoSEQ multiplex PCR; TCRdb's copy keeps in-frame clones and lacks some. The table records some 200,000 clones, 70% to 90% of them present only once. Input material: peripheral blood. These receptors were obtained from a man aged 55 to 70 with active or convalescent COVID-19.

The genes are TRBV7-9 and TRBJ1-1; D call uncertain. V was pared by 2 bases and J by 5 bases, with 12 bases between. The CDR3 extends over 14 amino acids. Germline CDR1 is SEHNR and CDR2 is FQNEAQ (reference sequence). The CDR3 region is CASSLKKADTEAFF. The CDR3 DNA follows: TGTGCCAGCAGCTTAAAGAAGGCGGATACTGAAGCTTTCTTT. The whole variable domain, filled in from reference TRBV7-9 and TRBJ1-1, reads DTGVSQNPRHKITKRGQNVTFRCDPISEHNRLYWYRQTLGQGPEFLTYFQNEAQLEKSRLLSDRFSAERPKGSFSTLEIQRTEQGDSAMYLCASSLKKADTEAFFGQGTRLTVV.

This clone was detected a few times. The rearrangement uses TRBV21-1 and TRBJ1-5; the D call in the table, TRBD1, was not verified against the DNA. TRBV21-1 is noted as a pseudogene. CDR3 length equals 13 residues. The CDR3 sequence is CASSTQGVQPQHF. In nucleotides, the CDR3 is TGTGCCAGCAGCACCCAGGGTGTCCAGCCCCAGCATTTT.

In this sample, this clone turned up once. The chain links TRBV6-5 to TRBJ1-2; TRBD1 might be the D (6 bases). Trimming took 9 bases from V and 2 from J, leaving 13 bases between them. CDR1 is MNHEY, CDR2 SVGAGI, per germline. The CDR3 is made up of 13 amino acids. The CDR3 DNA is TGTGCCAGTTACAGTGGGACAAACTATGGCTACACCTTC. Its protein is CASYSGTNYGYTF.

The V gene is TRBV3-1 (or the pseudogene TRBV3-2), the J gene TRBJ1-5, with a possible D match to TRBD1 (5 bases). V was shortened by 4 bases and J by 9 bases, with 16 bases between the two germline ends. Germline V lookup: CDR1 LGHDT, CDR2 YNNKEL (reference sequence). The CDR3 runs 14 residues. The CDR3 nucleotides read TGTGCCAGCAGCCCCTGGGGGGAGGGTACGCCCCAGCATTTT. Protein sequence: CASSPWGEGTPQHF.

CDR3 nucleotides: TGTGCCAGCAGCCCCTTTGAGGCGGGCGGGGAGCTGTTTTTT. This translates into CASSPFEAGGELFF. The chain links TRBV4-2 to TRBJ2-2, with D possibly being TRBD2 (5 bases). CDR1 and CDR2 (germline): LGHNA, YNFKEQ. The CDR3 length is 14 residues. Trimming cost V 4 bases and J 7 bases, with 13 bases left between them.

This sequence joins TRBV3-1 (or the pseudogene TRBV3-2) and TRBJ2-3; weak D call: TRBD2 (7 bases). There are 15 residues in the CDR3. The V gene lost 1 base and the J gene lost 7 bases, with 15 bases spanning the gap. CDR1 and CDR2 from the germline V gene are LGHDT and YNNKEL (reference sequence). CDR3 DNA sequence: TGTGCCAGCAGCCAAGGTGGTGGGGGGGCGAATACGCAGTATTTT. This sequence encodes CASSQGGGGANTQYF.

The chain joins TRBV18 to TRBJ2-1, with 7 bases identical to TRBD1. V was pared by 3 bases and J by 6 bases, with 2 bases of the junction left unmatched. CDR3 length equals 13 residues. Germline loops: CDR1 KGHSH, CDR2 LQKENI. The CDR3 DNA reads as TGTGCCAGCTCACCCGACAGGGTCAATGAGCAGTTCTTC. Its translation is CASSPDRVNEQFF.

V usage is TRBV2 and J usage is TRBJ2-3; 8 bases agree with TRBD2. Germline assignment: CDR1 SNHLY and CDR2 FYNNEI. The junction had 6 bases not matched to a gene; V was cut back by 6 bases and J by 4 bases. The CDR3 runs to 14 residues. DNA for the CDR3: TGTGCCAGCAGAGGGACTAGTGGGCCAGATACGCAGTATTTT. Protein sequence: CASRGTSGPDTQYF.

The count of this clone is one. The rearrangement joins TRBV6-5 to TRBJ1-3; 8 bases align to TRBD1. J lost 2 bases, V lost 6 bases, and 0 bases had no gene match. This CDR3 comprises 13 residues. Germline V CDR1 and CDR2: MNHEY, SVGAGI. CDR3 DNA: TGTGCCAGCAGGACAGGGGCTGGAAACACCATATATTTT. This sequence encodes CASRTGAGNTIYF.

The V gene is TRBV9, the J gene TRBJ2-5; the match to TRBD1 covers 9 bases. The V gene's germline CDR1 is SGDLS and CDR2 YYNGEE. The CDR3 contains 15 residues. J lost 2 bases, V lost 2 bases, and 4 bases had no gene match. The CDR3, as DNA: TGTGCCAGCAGCGTGGGACAGGGCTTACAAGAGACCCAGTACTTC. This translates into CASSVGQGLQETQYF. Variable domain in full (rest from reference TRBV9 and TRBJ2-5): DSGVTQTPKHLITATGQRVTLRCSPRSGDLSVYWYQQSLDQGLQFLIQYYNGEERAKGNILERFSAQQFPDLHSELNLSSLELGDSALYFCASSVGQGLQETQYFGPGTRLLVL.

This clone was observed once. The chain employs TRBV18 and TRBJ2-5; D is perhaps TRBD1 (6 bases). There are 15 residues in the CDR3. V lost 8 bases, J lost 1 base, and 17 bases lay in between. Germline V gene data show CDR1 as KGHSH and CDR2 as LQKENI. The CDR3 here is CASTQIQTGQETQYF. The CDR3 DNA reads TGTGCCAGCACCCAAATCCAGACAGGCCAAGAGACCCAGTACTTC.

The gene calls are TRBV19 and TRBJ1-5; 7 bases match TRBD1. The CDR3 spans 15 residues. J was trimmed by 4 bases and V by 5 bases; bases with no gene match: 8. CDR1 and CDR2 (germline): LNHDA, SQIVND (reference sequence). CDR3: CASSVTGTGNQPQHF. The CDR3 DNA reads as TGTGCCAGTAGTGTGACAGGGACGGGAAATCAGCCCCAGCATTTT.

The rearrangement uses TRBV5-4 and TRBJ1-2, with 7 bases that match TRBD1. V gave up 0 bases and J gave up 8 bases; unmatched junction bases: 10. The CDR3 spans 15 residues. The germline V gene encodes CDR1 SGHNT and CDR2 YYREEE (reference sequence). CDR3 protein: CASSLARAGGTGYTF. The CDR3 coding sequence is TGTGCCAGCAGCTTGGCACGGGCAGGGGGAACGGGCTACACCTTC.

CDR3 nucleotide sequence: TGCGCCAGCAGCGCCGGACGGGACTCCTACAATGAGCAGTTCTTC. It translates to CASSAGRDSYNEQFF. The chain is built from TRBV5-1 and TRBJ2-1; maybe TRBD2 (5 bases). The CDR3 contains 15 residues. Germline V gives CDR1 SGHRS, CDR2 YFSETQ. V dropped 4 bases and J dropped 0 bases, with 11 bases sitting between them.

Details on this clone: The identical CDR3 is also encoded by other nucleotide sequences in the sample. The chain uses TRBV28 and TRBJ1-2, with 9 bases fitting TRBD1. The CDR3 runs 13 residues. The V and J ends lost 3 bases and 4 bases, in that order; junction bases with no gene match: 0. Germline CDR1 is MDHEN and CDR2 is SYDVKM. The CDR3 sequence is CASSLGQGYGYTF. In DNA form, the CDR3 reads TGTGCCAGCAGTTTGGGACAGGGCTATGGCTACACCTTC.

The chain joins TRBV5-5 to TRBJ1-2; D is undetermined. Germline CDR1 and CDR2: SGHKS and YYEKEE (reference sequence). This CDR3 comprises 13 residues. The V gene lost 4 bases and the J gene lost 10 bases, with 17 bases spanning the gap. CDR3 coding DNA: TGTGCCAGCAGCAATGGCTCGTCGGACTACTACACCTTC. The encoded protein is CASSNGSSDYYTF.

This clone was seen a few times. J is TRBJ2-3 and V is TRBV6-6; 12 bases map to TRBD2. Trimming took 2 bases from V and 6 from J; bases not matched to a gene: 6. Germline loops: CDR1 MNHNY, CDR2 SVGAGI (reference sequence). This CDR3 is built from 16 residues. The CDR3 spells CASSYELTSGGDTQYF. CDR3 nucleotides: TGTGCCAGCAGTTACGAATTGACTAGCGGGGGTGATACGCAGTATTTT.

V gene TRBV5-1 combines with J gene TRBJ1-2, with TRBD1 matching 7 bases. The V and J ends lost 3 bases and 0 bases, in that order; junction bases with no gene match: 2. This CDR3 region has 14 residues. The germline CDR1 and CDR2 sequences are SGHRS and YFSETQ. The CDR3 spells CASSSGQANYGYTF. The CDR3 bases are TGCGCCAGCAGCTCCGGACAGGCTAACTATGGCTACACCTTC.

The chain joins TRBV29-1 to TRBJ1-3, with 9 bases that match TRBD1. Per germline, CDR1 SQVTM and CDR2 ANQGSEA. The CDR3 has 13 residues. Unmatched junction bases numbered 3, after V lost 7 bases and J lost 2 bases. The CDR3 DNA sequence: TGCAGCGCCAGACAGGGGGCTGGAAACACCATATATTTT. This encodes CSARQGAGNTIYF.

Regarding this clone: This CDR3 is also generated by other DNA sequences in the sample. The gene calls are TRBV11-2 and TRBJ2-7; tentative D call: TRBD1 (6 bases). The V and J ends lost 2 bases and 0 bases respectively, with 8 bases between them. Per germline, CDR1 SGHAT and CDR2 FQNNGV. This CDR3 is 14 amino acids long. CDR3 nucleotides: TGTGCCAGCAGCTTATACAGGGACTCCTACGAGCAGTACTTC. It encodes CASSLYRDSYEQYF.

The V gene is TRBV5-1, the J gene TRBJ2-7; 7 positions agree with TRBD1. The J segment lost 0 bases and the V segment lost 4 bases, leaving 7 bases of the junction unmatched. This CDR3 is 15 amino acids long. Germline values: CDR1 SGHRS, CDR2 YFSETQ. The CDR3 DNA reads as TGCGCCAGCAGCCAGACCGGGACAGCCTCCTACGAGCAGTACTTC. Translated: CASSQTGTASYEQYF.

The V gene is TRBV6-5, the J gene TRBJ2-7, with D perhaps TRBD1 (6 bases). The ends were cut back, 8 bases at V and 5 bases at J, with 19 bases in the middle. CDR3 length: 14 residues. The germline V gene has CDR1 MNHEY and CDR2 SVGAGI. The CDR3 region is CASSMGQSSHEQYF. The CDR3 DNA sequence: TGTGCCAGCTCTATGGGACAATCGTCCCACGAGCAGTACTTC.

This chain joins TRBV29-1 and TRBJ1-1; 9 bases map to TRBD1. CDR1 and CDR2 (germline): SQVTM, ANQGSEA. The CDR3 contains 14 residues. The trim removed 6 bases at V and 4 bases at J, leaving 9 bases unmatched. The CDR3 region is CSVLLQGATTEAFF. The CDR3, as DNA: TGCAGCGTGTTGTTACAGGGGGCTACCACTGAAGCTTTCTTT.

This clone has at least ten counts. The CDR3 DNA sequence: TGTGCCAGCAGCCCTACTGGCGGGGGTAGCTACAATGAGCAGTTCTTC. Translation gives CASSPTGGGSYNEQFF. The genes are TRBV6-2 or TRBV6-3 and TRBJ2-1; 7 bases match TRBD2. J gave up 3 bases and V 6 bases, and 11 bases lay outside the gene matches. The CDR3 totals 16 residues. Germline V gives CDR1 MNHEY, CDR2 SVGEGT.

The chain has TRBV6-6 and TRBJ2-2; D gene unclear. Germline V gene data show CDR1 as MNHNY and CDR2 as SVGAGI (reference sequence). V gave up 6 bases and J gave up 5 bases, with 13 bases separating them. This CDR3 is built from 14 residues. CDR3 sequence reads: CASSPAFGTGELFF. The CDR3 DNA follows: TGTGCCAGCAGCCCCGCATTCGGGACCGGGGAGCTGTTTTTT.

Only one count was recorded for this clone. In nucleotides, the CDR3 is TGTGCCAGCAGTGAACTTCTTCTAGCGGGGGGCTACTCTGGGGCCAACGTCCTGACTTTC. Translation: CASSELLLAGGYSGANVLTF. J is TRBJ2-6 and V is TRBV6-1; the match to TRBD2 covers 11 bases. V lost 2 bases, J lost 0 bases, and 9 bases stayed unmatched. The CDR3 loop spans 20 amino acids. CDR1 and CDR2 from the germline V gene are MNHNS and SASEGT.

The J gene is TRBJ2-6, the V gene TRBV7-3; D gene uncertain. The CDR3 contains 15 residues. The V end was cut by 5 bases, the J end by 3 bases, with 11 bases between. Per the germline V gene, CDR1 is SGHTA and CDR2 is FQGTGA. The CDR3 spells CASSLPIGGANVLTF. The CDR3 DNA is TGTGCCAGCAGCCTCCCTATCGGTGGGGCCAACGTCCTGACTTTC.